What follows describes a single T cell receptor (beta chain). Its target antigen remains unknown. No much larger clone is present one base from it, and per-base qualities are unavailable. This specimen comes from a study of blood T cell repertoires in COVID-19 (dated by TCRdb to about 2020). For context, the study as a whole: Samples from collaborators originated in the United States, Italy and Spain and spanned both the acute and convalescent phases of COVID-19. Deeply sampled blood TCRbeta repertoires from subjects exposed to, actively infected with, or recovered from COVID-19 were included in the dataset. The material from the prospective study consisted of cDNA or gDNA derived from T cells, B-cell-depleted T cells, or PBMCs. HLA class I and class II types, where available, came from metadata supplied by the sample provider rather than from assay-based typing. Sample metadata almost always included a de-identified subject ID, COVID-19 status, age in years and sex. The repertoires were released in a freely available public database meant as a resource for research on the immune response to SARS-CoV-2. The samples were drawn from two sources: the first 160 participants of the ongoing ImmuneRACE study, and fewer than 1,500 subjects contributed by 6 global collaborators.

Whole blood was collected in K2EDTA tubes by collaborating institutions according to the institutions' own protocols. For TCRbeta analysis, collaborators shipped samples in one of three forms: frozen whole blood, isolated PBMCs, or DNA extracted from either of those sample types. Including the terminal cysteine and phenylalanine, the CDR3 comprises 14 residues. The CDR3 DNA has 42 bases and is translated from base 1. At the junction V is shortened by 4 bases and J by 2 bases; bases outside the gene matches: 5. The germline V gene supplies CDR1 SGHDT and CDR2 YYEEEE. The immunoSEQ Assay, a bias-controlled multiplex PCR, was used to amplify TCRbeta CDR3 regions from genomic DNA. From the authors' description of their analysis: The number of nucleated cells in each sample was estimated by amplification of reference gene primers within the assay. To quantify the absolute abundance of each unique TCRbeta CDR3 rearrangement, sequence reads were collapsed and filtered. Productive Simpson clonality was computed per sample as the square root of Simpson's diversity index over productive rearrangements. TCRdb limited this immuneACCESS table to in-frame rearrangements with V and J called. A share of clones is missing; checked studies link under half to unresolved V genes, and the rest is unexplained. For V, J and clone size, that table is used; D and trimming come from the DNA. The sample includes about 110,000 clones, with roughly 82% observed a single time. In total, the top ten clones hold approximately 17% of the sample.

Overall study outcomes, separate from this receptor: Clinical and demographic metadata were provided uncurated, with the amount varying by source and participant.

The V gene is TRBV5-6 and the J gene is TRBJ2-5; TRBD1 lines up with 7 middle nucleotides. Sequenced sample: peripheral blood. This TCR came from a woman aged 55-70 years with acute or convalescent COVID-19. The CDR3 has the sequence CASSPQGTQETQYF. The nucleotide sequence reads TGTGCCAGCAGCCCACAGGGGACGCAAGAGACCCAGTACTTC.